What follows are 27 T cell receptor beta chains derived from one specimen sequenced in a study of Ad26.COV2.S vaccination and SARS-CoV-2 variants listed by TCRdb under 2021. The treatment or condition label for this specimen denotes: roughly 20 received Ad26.COV2.S at low or high dose, single or two shots; roughly five received placebo; per-sample allocation not given. Repertoires of vaccine and placebo recipients were sequenced from samples collected on day 63 after the first injection. Library method: the immunoSEQ multiplex PCR assay. Drawn from immuneACCESS, this table holds only the in-frame rearrangements with V and J called that TCRdb kept. Clones are partly lost; checked studies trace under half to an unresolved V gene and leave the rest unexplained. The sample table lists 300,000 to 400,000 clones, about nine tenths of them with a count of one. The biggest ten clones account for roughly 3.2% of the sample.

Sequencing was performed on peripheral blood, taken in a trial of Ad26.COV2.S vaccine versus placebo. These receptors were collected from a person aged 18-60 years who received the Ad26.COV2.S COVID-19 vaccine or a placebo.

CDR3 sequence: CASSGSRTGQETQYF. CDR3 sequence (DNA): TGTGCCAGTAGTGGGTCACGGACAGGCCAAGAGACCCAGTACTTC. The J gene is TRBJ2-5, the V gene TRBV19, with TRBD1 matching over 7 bases. The length of the CDR3 is 15 residues. After removal of 5 bases from V and 1 base from J, the junction contained 7 bases not matched to a gene. CDR1 and CDR2 (germline): LNHDA, SQIVND (reference sequence).

This chain joins TRBV7-2 and TRBJ1-4; no firm D call. CDR3 length: 15 residues. Trimming removed 0 bases from V and 6 bases from J, with 11 bases in between. Germline V CDR1 and CDR2: SGHTA, FQGNSA. The CDR3 is CASSLASLMDEKLFF. The CDR3 nucleotides are TGTGCCAGCAGCTTAGCCAGCCTCATGGATGAAAAACTGTTTTTT.

The chain couples TRBV11-3 to TRBJ2-2; D not resolved. The CDR3 covers 14 residues. Germline lookup yields CDR1 SGHNT and CDR2 YENEEA. Trimming removed 5 bases from V and 5 bases from J, with 12 bases in between. For the CDR3, the DNA is TGTGCCAGCAGCCCCGACTCGGCTACCGGGGAGCTGTTTTTT. This codes for CASSPDSATGELFF.

The V gene is TRBV9, the J gene TRBJ2-1; 7 nucleotides align to TRBD2. The V gene's germline CDR1 is SGDLS and CDR2 YYNGEE. V was pared by 0 bases and J by 15 bases, with 6 bases of the junction left unmatched. The CDR3 totals 12 residues. The chain's CDR3 is CASSVGGGPLFF. The DNA for the CDR3 is TGTGCCAGCAGCGTAGGGGGGGGACCCTTGTTCTTC.

The chain recombines TRBV25-1 with TRBJ2-3, with 7 bases aligning to TRBD1. Germline assignment: CDR1 MGHDK and CDR2 SYGVNS. Germline trimming cut 7 bases from V and 0 bases from J; bases unmatched to any gene: 7. This CDR3 has 15 amino acids. The CDR3: CASTRGTDSTDTQYF. The CDR3 DNA is TGTGCCAGCACTCGAGGGACAGATAGCACAGATACGCAGTATTTT.

This chain uses TRBV5-5 with TRBJ2-2, with TRBD1 matching over 8 bases. Germline V gene sequence: CDR1 SGHKS, CDR2 YYEKEE (reference sequence). Unmatched junction bases numbered 16, after V lost 3 bases and J lost 9 bases. The CDR3 contains 17 residues. CDR3 DNA: TGTGCCAGCAGCTCAAAGCCGGGACAGGCTGGATTTAGGGAGCTGTTTTTT. Protein product: CASSSKPGQAGFRELFF.

This clone has only a few counts. The genes are TRBV7-2 and TRBJ1-6; 9 bases are a match to TRBD1. Per germline, CDR1 SGHTA and CDR2 FQGNSA. The CDR3 runs 16 residues. V was pared by 5 bases and J by 7 bases, with 9 bases of the junction left unmatched. In nucleotides, the CDR3 is TGTGCCAGCAGCATACACAGGGGGCGTATGAATTCACCCCTCCACTTT. This encodes CASSIHRGRMNSPLHF. Full variable domain (outside the CDR3, taken from reference TRBV7-2 and TRBJ1-6): GAGVSQSPSNKVTEKGKDVELRCDPISGHTALYWYRQSLGQGLEFLIYFQGNSAPDKSGLPSDRFSAERTGGSVSTLTIQRTQQEDSAVYLCASSIHRGRMNSPLHFGNGTRLTVT.

The J gene is TRBJ2-7, the V gene TRBV30; D is unclear. The ends were cut back, 1 base at V and 3 bases at J, with 13 bases in the middle. The germline V gene encodes CDR1 GTSNPN and CDR2 SVGIG (reference sequence). This CDR3 spans 14 amino acids. The CDR3 nucleotides are TGTGCCTGGAGTGCCCGACGGGCGGTCTACGAGCAGTACTTC. It translates to CAWSARRAVYEQYF.

The CDR3 spells CASIAGDTQYF. In DNA form, the CDR3 reads TGTGCCAGCATCGCGGGAGATACGCAGTATTTT. The chain carries TRBV5-6 and TRBJ2-3, with a weak D call TRBD2 (5 bases). Germline values: CDR1 SGHDT, CDR2 YYEEEE. This CDR3 spans 11 amino acids. With 6 bases removed from V and 5 bases from J, the gap between germline ends came to 7 bases.

This chain connects TRBV5-4 to TRBJ2-5, with 10 bases fitting TRBD2. V dropped 3 bases and J dropped 3; count of bases not matched to a gene: 5. This CDR3 comprises 15 residues. Germline lookup yields CDR1 SGHNT and CDR2 YYREEE (reference sequence). CDR3 region: CASSYGLAEKETQYF. The CDR3 DNA is TGTGCCAGCAGCTACGGACTAGCGGAGAAAGAGACCCAGTACTTC.

The chain combines TRBV9 with TRBJ1-4, with D unclear. This CDR3 is built from 14 residues. The germline V and J ends were trimmed by 0 bases and 3 bases, with 6 bases remaining between them. The germline CDR1 and CDR2 sequences are SGDLS and YYNGEE. The CDR3 bases are TGTGCCAGCAGCGTAGGGACTGCTAATGAAAAACTGTTTTTT. Its protein product is CASSVGTANEKLFF.

This rearrangement joins TRBV7-8 to TRBJ1-5; 7 bases are a match to TRBD1. The V and J ends lost 1 base and 1 base, in that order; junction bases with no gene match: 1. This CDR3 is 15 amino acids long. Germline CDR1 SGHVS, CDR2 FQNEAQ. CDR3 sequence reads: CASSLEGASNQPQHF. The CDR3 DNA sequence: TGTGCCAGCAGCTTAGAGGGGGCGAGCAATCAGCCCCAGCATTTT.

The CDR3 sequence is CSVTSGGFGEQFF. CDR3 coding DNA: TGCAGCGTGACTAGCGGGGGTTTCGGTGAGCAGTTCTTC. The rearrangement links TRBV29-1 to TRBJ2-1; 12 bases map to TRBD2. This CDR3 is built from 13 residues. Germline-derived CDR1 and CDR2 are SQVTM and ANQGSEA. Trimming at V came to 6 bases and at J to 9 bases, leaving 6 bases not matched to a gene.

This rearrangement joins TRBV6-6 to TRBJ2-3, with TRBD2 identical over 8 bases. CDR1 is MNHNY and CDR2 is SVGAGI in the germline V gene (reference sequence). Trimming removed 3 bases from V and 2 bases from J; junction bases left unmatched: 7. This CDR3 has 16 amino acids. In DNA, the CDR3 is TGTGCCAGCAGTTATCATAGCGGGGTAACCACAGATACGCAGTATTTT. Translation: CASSYHSGVTTDTQYF.

V usage is TRBV30 and J usage is TRBJ2-5; either TRBD1 or TRBD2 may fit D (6 bases each). This CDR3 is built from 12 residues. Looked up from germline, CDR1 is GTSNPN and CDR2 is SVGIG (reference sequence). V was shortened by 2 bases and J by 5 bases, with 9 bases between the two germline ends. The CDR3 is CAWSRGRETQYF. The CDR3 DNA reads as TGTGCCTGGAGTAGGGGGAGGGAGACCCAGTACTTC.

The chain combines TRBV9 with TRBJ1-1; no firm D call. The CDR3 runs 14 residues. Germline CDR1 SGDLS, CDR2 YYNGEE. V dropped 0 bases and J dropped 1 base, with 7 bases sitting between them. CDR3 loop: CASSVDGENTEAFF. The DNA of the CDR3 is TGTGCCAGCAGCGTAGATGGGGAGAACACTGAAGCTTTCTTT.

The chain is built from TRBV5-4 and TRBJ1-2; TRBD1 aligns across 10 bases. V gave up 4 bases and J gave up 3 bases; unmatched junction bases: 6. From germline, CDR1 is SGHNT and CDR2 YYREEE (reference sequence). The CDR3 totals 15 residues. CDR3 in amino acids: CASSTGQGRDYGYTF. Written as DNA, the CDR3 is TGTGCCAGCAGCACGGGACAGGGGAGGGACTATGGCTACACCTTC.

The chain joins TRBV5-1 to TRBJ2-6, with 7 bases lining up with TRBD1. Germline assignment: CDR1 SGHRS and CDR2 YFSETQ. This CDR3 spans 17 amino acids. Trimming removed 0 bases from V and 0 bases from J; junction bases left unmatched: 3. The CDR3 nucleotides are TGCGCCAGCAGCTTGGACAGGGGTGCCTCTGGGGCCAACGTCCTGACTTTC. Translating gives CASSLDRGASGANVLTF.

The CDR3 region is CASSSTTGGIGELFF. The CDR3 DNA sequence: TGTGCCAGCAGCTCAACGACAGGGGGCATCGGGGAGCTGTTTTTT. V usage is TRBV7-2 and J usage is TRBJ2-2, with 10 bases that match TRBD1. This CDR3 is 15 amino acids long. The J segment lost 7 bases and the V segment lost 4 bases, leaving 6 bases of the junction unmatched. In germline, CDR1 is SGHTA, CDR2 FQGNSA.

The rearrangement uses TRBV7-3 and TRBJ2-1; the D gene is possibly TRBD2 (5 bases). Trimming stripped 3 bases from V and 0 bases from J, with 12 bases between. The CDR3 loop spans 16 amino acids. The germline V gene has CDR1 SGHTA and CDR2 FQGTGA. Here the CDR3 reads CASSLEVGSSYNEQFF. The DNA of the CDR3 is TGTGCCAGCAGCTTGGAGGTTGGGAGCTCCTACAATGAGCAGTTCTTC.

The chain employs TRBV11-2 and TRBJ1-4; D may be TRBD1 (5 bases). The germline V gene has CDR1 SGHAT and CDR2 FQNNGV. Trimming removed 0 bases from V and 4 bases from J, with 9 bases in between. The CDR3 contains 15 residues. Written as DNA, the CDR3 is TGTGCCAGCAGCTTAGATGGGGCGAGTAATGAAAAACTGTTTTTT. It is translated as CASSLDGASNEKLFF.

This clone was counted a single time. The chain couples TRBV5-1 to TRBJ2-2; TRBD1 might be the D (6 bases). Trimming took 4 bases from V and 2 from J, leaving 12 bases between them. CDR3 length: 15 residues. The germline gives CDR1 SGHRS, CDR2 YFSETQ. Written as DNA, the CDR3 is TGCGCCAGCAGCCCGGACAGACGTAACACCGGGGAGCTGTTTTTT. It encodes CASSPDRRNTGELFF.

This sequence joins TRBV30 and TRBJ2-7; 8 bases fit TRBD2. Trimming cost V 1 base and J 2 bases; bases outside gene matches: 1. This CDR3 contains 13 residues. The germline V gene has CDR1 GTSNPN and CDR2 SVGIG (reference sequence). Here the CDR3 reads CAWSALAAYEQYF. CDR3 coding DNA: TGTGCCTGGAGTGCACTAGCGGCCTACGAGCAGTACTTC. The whole variable domain, remainder taken from reference TRBV30 and TRBJ2-7, is SQTIHQWPATLVQPVGSPLSLECTVEGTSNPNLYWYRQAAGRGLQLLFYSVGIGQISSEVPQNLSASRPQDRQFILSSKKLLLSDSGFYLCAWSALAAYEQYFGPGTRLTVT.

The J gene is TRBJ1-1, the V gene TRBV13; a possible D gene is TRBD1 (5 bases). This CDR3 is built from 14 residues. The V gene lost 3 bases and the J gene lost 4 bases, with 12 bases spanning the gap. Germline assignment: CDR1 PRHDT and CDR2 FYEKMQ (reference sequence). The CDR3 protein is CASSFGGGGTEAFF. DNA of the CDR3: TGTGCCAGCAGCTTTGGCGGGGGGGGCACTGAAGCTTTCTTT.

The V call is TRBV29-1, the J call TRBJ2-5; TRBD1 aligns across 7 bases. This CDR3 has 14 residues. The germline V gene encodes CDR1 SQVTM and CDR2 ANQGSEA. V dropped 3 bases and J dropped 2; count of bases not matched to a gene: 6. The CDR3 is CSVETDREQETQYF. The CDR3 bases are TGCAGCGTTGAGACCGACAGGGAGCAAGAGACCCAGTACTTC.

The J gene is TRBJ1-6, the V gene TRBV7-9; D is perhaps TRBD1 (6 bases). The CDR3 runs to 17 residues. Germline V gene lookup returns CDR1 SEHNR and CDR2 FQNEAQ (reference sequence). Trimming removed 1 base at V and 0 bases at J, with 10 bases between. The CDR3 nucleotides are TGTGCCAGCAGCTTAGGAGGGGGGAACTCCTATAATTCACCCCTCCACTTT. The encoded protein is CASSLGGGNSYNSPLHF.

The J gene is TRBJ2-1, the V gene TRBV6-5; 8 nucleotides match TRBD1. The germline gives CDR1 MNHEY, CDR2 SVGAGI. The CDR3 runs 15 residues. The J segment lost 1 base and the V segment lost 6 bases, leaving 5 bases of the junction unmatched. The CDR3 DNA follows: TGTGCCAGCAGCCAGGACAGGGCGTCCTACAATGAGCAGTTCTTC. Translating it yields CASSQDRASYNEQFF.